This T cell receptor (beta chain) emerged from a study of breast tumors, draining lymph nodes, adjacent tissues. Trimming removed 7 bases at V and 6 bases at J, with 13 bases between. The length of the CDR3 is 13 residues. This clonotype was detected ten times or more. TCRdb reanalysed the multiplex PCR reads using MiXCR and keeps one entry per CDR3 protein. The profile shows over 100,000 distinct CDR3 sequences, 20% to 25% of them singletons. Samples came from axillary lymph nodes draining the breast cancer. The chain combines TRBV12-3 or TRBV12-4 with TRBJ1-5; TRBD1 is a possible D gene (6 bases). This clonotype was sampled from a female donor with breast cancer. Some clones in this sample may be carry-over from other donors' samples. The sample taken for sequencing was axillary lymph node tissue. Here the CDR3 DNA reads TGTGCCAGCATACAGGGAGAGGGTCAGCCCCAGCATTTT. Its translation: CASIQGEGQPQHF.